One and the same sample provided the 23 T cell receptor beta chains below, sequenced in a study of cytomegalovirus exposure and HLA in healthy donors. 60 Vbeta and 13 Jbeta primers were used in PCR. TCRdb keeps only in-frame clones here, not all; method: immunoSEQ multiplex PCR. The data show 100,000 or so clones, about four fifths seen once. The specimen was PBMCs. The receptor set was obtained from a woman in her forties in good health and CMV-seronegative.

CDR3 DNA sequence: TGCGCCAGCAGCTTAGAAGCGGCCCAGGCGGAGACCCAGTACTTC. As protein: CASSLEAAQAETQYF. The rearrangement uses TRBV5-1 and TRBJ2-5; a possible D gene is TRBD2 (5 bases). Trimming took off 2 bases at V and 5 bases at J, with 16 bases between the two ends. CDR3 size: 15 residues. Looked up from germline, CDR1 is SGHRS and CDR2 is YFSETQ.

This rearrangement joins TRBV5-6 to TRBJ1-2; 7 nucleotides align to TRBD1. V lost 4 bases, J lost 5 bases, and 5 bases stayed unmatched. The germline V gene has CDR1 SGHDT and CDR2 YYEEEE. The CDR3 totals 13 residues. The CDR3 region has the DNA TGTGCCAGCAGCGGGGACAGAGGATATGGCTACACCTTC. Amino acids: CASSGDRGYGYTF. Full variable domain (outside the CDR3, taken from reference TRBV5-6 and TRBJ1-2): DAGVTQSPTHLIKTRGQQVTLRCSPKSGHDTVSWYQQALGQGPQFIFQYYEEEERQRGNFPDRFSGHQFPNYSSELNVNALLLGDSALYLCASSGDRGYGYTFGSGTRLTVV.

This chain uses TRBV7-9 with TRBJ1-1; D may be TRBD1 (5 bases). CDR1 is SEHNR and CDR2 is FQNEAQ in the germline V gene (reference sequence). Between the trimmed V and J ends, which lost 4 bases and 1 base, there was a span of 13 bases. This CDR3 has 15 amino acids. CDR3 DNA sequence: TGTGCCAGCAGCTCCCTTGGGAGGGGGAACACTGAAGCTTTCTTT. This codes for CASSSLGRGNTEAFF.

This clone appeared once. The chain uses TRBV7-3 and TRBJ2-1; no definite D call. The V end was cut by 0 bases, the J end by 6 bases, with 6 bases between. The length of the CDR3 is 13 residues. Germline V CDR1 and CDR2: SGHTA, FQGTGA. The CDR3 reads CASSLTVSNEQFF. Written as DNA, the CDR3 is TGTGCCAGCAGCTTAACCGTTAGCAATGAGCAGTTCTTC.

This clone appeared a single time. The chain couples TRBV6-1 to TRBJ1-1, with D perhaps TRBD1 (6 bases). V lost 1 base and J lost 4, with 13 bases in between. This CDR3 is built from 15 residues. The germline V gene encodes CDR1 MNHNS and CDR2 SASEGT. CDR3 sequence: CASSEDGGPSTEAFF. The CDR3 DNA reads TGTGCCAGCAGTGAAGATGGGGGCCCGAGCACTGAAGCTTTCTTT.

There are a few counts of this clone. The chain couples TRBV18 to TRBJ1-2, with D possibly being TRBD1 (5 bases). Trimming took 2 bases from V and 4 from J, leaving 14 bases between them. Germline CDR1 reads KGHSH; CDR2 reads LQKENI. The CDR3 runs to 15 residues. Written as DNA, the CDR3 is TGTGCCAGCTCACCATTTCAGGGAGGCACCTATGGCTACACCTTC. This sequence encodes CASSPFQGGTYGYTF.

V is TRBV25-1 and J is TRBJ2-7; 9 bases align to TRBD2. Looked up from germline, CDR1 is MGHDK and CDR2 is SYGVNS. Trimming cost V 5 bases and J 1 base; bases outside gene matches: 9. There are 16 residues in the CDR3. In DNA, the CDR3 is TGTGCCAGCAGTCTGGGAGGACTAGCGAGATCCTACGAGCAGTACTTC. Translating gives CASSLGGLARSYEQYF.

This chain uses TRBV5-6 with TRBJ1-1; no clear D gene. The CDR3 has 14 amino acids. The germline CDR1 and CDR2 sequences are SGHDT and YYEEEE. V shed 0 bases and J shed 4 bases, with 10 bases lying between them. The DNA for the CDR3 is TGTGCCAGCAGCTTGGTTCTCAGTACCACTGAAGCTTTCTTT. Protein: CASSLVLSTTEAFF.

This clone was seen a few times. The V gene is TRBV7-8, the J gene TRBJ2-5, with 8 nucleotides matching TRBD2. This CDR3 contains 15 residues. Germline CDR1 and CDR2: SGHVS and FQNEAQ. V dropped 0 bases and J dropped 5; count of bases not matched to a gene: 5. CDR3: CASSLARGVGETQYF. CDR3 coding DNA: TGTGCCAGCAGCTTAGCGCGGGGGGTAGGGGAGACCCAGTACTTC.

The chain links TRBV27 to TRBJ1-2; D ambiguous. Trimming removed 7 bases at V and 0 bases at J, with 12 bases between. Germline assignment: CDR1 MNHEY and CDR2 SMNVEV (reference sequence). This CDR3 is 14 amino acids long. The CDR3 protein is CASKDYNANYGYTF. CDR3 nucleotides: TGTGCCAGCAAAGACTACAACGCTAACTATGGCTACACCTTC.

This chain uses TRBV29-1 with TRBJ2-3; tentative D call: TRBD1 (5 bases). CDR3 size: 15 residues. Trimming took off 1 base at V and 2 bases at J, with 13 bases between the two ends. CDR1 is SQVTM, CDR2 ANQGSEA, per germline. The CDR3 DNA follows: TGCAGCGTTGAAGTTCAGGGATCGATCACAGATACGCAGTATTTT. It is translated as CSVEVQGSITDTQYF.

The CDR3 DNA is TGCGCCAGCAGCCAAGGATTGGCGAGGGGCAATCAGCCCCAGCATTTT. It encodes CASSQGLARGNQPQHF. The chain couples TRBV4-1 to TRBJ1-5; D not resolved. The V gene lost 1 base and the J gene lost 2 bases, with 12 bases spanning the gap. CDR1 and CDR2 (germline): MGHRA, YSYEKL. The length of the CDR3 is 16 residues.

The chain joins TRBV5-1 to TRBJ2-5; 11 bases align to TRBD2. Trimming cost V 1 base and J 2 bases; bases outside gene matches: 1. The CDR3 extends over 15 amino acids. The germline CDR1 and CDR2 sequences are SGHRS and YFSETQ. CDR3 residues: CASSLSSGGQETQYF. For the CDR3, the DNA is TGCGCCAGCAGCTTGTCTAGCGGGGGGCAAGAGACCCAGTACTTC.

The CDR3 nucleotides are TGCAGCGTGAACGGTGCGGGGGGTCTAGAGACCCAGTACTTC. Its protein is CSVNGAGGLETQYF. The genes are TRBV29-1 and TRBJ2-5; TRBD2 matches at 8 bases. J was trimmed by 4 bases and V by 6 bases; bases with no gene match: 10. The CDR3 sequence is 14 residues long. Germline-derived CDR1 and CDR2 are SQVTM and ANQGSEA. The full variable domain, in which reference TRBV29-1 and TRBJ2-5 provide the parts outside the CDR3, is SAVISQKPSRDICQRGTSLTIQCQVDSQVTMMFWYRQQPGQSLTLIATANQGSEATYESGFVIDKFPISRPNLTFSTLTVSNMSPEDSSIYLCSVNGAGGLETQYFGPGTRLLVL.

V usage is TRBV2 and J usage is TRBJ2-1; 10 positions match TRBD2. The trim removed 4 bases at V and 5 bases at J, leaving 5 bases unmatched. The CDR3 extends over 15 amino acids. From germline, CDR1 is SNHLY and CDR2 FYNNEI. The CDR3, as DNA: TGTGCCAGCAGTGTAGAGCGGGGGGGCAACAATGAGCAGTTCTTC. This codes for CASSVERGGNNEQFF.

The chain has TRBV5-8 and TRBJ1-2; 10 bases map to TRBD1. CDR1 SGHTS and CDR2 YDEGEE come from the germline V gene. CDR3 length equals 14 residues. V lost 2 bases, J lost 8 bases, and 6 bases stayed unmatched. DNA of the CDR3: TGTGCCAGCAGCTTTTCCGGGACAGGGGCCGGCTACACCTTC. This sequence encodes CASSFSGTGAGYTF. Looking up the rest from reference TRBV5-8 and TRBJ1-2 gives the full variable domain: EAGVTQSPTHLIKTRGQQATLRCSPISGHTSVYWYQQALGLGLQFLLWYDEGEERNRGNFPPRFSGRQFPNYSSELNVNALELEDSALYLCASSFSGTGAGYTFGSGTRLTVV.

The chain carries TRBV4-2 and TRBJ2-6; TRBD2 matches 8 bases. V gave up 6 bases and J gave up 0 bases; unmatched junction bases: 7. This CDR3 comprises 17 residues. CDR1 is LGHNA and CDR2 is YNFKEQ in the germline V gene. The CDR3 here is CASSLKLAASGANVLTF. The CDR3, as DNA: TGTGCCAGCAGTTTGAAACTAGCGGCCTCTGGGGCCAACGTCCTGACTTTC.

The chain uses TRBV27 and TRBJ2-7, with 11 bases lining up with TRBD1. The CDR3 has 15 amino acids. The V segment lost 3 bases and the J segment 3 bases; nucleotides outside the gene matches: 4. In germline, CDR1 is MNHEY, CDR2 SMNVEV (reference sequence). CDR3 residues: CASSFGGTGGYEQYF. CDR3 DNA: TGTGCCAGCAGTTTTGGTGGGACAGGGGGCTACGAGCAGTACTTC.

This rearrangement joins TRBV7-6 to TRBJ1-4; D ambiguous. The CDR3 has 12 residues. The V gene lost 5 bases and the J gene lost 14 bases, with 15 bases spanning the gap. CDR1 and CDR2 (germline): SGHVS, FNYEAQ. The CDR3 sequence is CASSHASERLFF. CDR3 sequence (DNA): TGTGCCAGCAGCCATGCCAGCGAACGGCTGTTTTTT.

The CDR3 DNA sequence: TGTGCCAGCTTGGGACAGGCTAGCACTGAAGCTTTCTTT. It yields the protein CASLGQASTEAFF. The chain joins TRBV18 to TRBJ1-1, with 8 nucleotides matching TRBD1. The length of the CDR3 is 13 residues. Germline CDR1 KGHSH, CDR2 LQKENI. The V segment lost 7 bases and the J segment 4 bases; nucleotides outside the gene matches: 5.

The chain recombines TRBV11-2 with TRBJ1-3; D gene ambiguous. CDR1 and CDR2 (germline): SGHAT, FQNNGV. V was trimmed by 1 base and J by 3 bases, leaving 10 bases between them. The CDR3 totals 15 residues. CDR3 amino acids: CASSLVWLVGNTIYF. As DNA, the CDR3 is TGTGCCAGCAGCTTAGTTTGGCTGGTTGGAAACACCATATATTTT.

The CDR3 sequence is CASIRERGMNTEAFF. Written as DNA, the CDR3 is TGTGCCAGCATCCGGGAAAGAGGGATGAACACTGAAGCTTTCTTT. The chain has TRBV6-1 and TRBJ1-1; D is undetermined. V lost 7 bases, J lost 0 bases, and 15 bases lay in between. CDR1 is MNHNS, CDR2 SASEGT, per germline. This CDR3 has 15 amino acids.

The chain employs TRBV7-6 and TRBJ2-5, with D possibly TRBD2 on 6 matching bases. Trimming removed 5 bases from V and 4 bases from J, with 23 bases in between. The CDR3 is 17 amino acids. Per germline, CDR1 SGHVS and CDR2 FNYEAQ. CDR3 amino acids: CASSVWTTASGGETQYF. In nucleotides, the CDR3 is TGTGCCAGCAGCGTATGGACTACAGCTTCCGGGGGAGAGACCCAGTACTTC.